This section outlines one TCR beta chain sequence together with its context. Its antigen is currently unknown. Vbeta (60) and Jbeta (13) primers were used in the PCR. Sequenced by immunoSEQ multiplex PCR; TCRdb stores in-frame clones only, minus some. The sample has more than 110,000 clones, 75% seen once; the top ten hold 6% to 8.5%. The CDR3 runs 16 residues. Germline V gives CDR1 MNHEY, CDR2 SVGAGI. Trimming cost V 2 bases and J 7 bases; bases outside gene matches: 7. This sample was included in a study of cytomegalovirus exposure and HLA in healthy donors. The wider study: About 85 million unique TCRs from HLA-typed donors were held in an early release of data.

Findings and caveats of the study: A later analysis showed TCR association rates differing by HLA locus, peaking at DRB1 and lowest at HLA-C.

Sequencing was done on a sample of PBMCs. V is TRBV6-5 and J is TRBJ2-2; 10 nucleotides agree with TRBD1. The receptor was isolated from a man aged 25 to 40 in good health and CMV-seronegative. CDR3 DNA sequence: TGTGCCAGCAGTTACCGGGACAGGGGATCTGACGGGGAGCTGTTTTTT. This translates into CASSYRDRGSDGELFF.